These 27 T cell receptor beta chains were all obtained from the same sample, sequenced in a study of blood T cell repertoires in COVID-19. The table came from immunoSEQ multiplex PCR; TCRdb's copy has only in-frame clones and leaves some out. This table has around 270,000 clones, about 88% appearing once. Sequenced sample: peripheral blood. The source of these receptors is a man aged 55 to 69 who had recovered from COVID-19.

This clone was detected only once. The rearrangement joins TRBV5-1 to TRBJ1-2; the match to TRBD1 covers 12 bases. CDR1 and CDR2 from the germline V gene are SGHRS and YFSETQ. The V segment lost 0 bases and the J segment 6 bases; nucleotides outside the gene matches: 3. The length of the CDR3 is 15 residues. CDR3 in amino acids: CASSLAGQGADGYTF. Here the CDR3 DNA reads TGCGCCAGCAGCTTGGCGGGACAGGGGGCGGATGGCTACACCTTC. The full variable domain, with the rest looked up from reference TRBV5-1 and TRBJ1-2, is KAGVTQTPRYLIKTRGQQVTLSCSPISGHRSVSWYQQTPGQGLQFLFEYFSETQRNKGNFPGRFSGRQFSNSRSEMNVSTLELGDSALYLCASSLAGQGADGYTFGSGTRLTVV.

The chain has TRBV9 and TRBJ1-6, with D perhaps TRBD1 (6 bases). This CDR3 comprises 15 residues. CDR1 SGDLS and CDR2 YYNGEE come from the germline V gene. V lost 2 bases to trimming and J lost 5 bases, with 11 bases between them. The CDR3 region is CASSVGQRHNSPLHF. The CDR3 DNA follows: TGTGCCAGCAGCGTCGGACAGCGGCATAATTCACCCCTCCACTTT.

V usage is TRBV12-3 or TRBV12-4 and J usage is TRBJ1-1; no clear D. V lost 2 bases and J 1 base, leaving 5 bases between the germline ends. This CDR3 comprises 13 residues. CDR3 amino acids: CASSLQANTEAFF. CDR3 bases: TGTGCCAGCAGTTTACAGGCGAACACTGAAGCTTTCTTT.

J is TRBJ2-5 and V is TRBV5-1, with TRBD2 identical over 11 bases. Germline V lookup: CDR1 SGHRS, CDR2 YFSETQ. The CDR3 contains 15 residues. Trimming at V came to 4 bases and at J to 4 bases, leaving 6 bases not matched to a gene. CDR3: CASSLSGGAVETQYF. The CDR3 DNA follows: TGCGCCAGCAGCCTTAGCGGGGGGGCCGTAGAGACCCAGTACTTC.

CDR3 region: CATSREARGPDTIYF. CDR3 DNA sequence: TGTGCCACCAGCAGAGAGGCCAGGGGGCCTGACACCATATATTTT. J is TRBJ1-3 and V is TRBV15, with 8 nucleotides matching TRBD1. CDR1 is LNHNV and CDR2 is YYDKDF in the germline V gene (reference sequence). CDR3 length equals 15 residues. The V segment lost 0 bases and the J segment 8 bases; nucleotides outside the gene matches: 6.

The genes are TRBV30 and TRBJ1-2; TRBD1 agrees at 8 bases. Per the germline V gene, CDR1 is GTSNPN and CDR2 is SVGIG (reference sequence). J was trimmed by 9 bases and V by 5 bases; bases with no gene match: 14. The CDR3 totals 14 residues. CDR3 protein: CAWYGKTGAYRYTF. CDR3 bases: TGTGCCTGGTACGGGAAGACAGGGGCGTATCGCTACACCTTC.

The gene calls are TRBV5-4 and TRBJ2-2; TRBD2 matches 8 bases. CDR1 is SGHNT, CDR2 YYREEE, per germline (reference sequence). The ends lost 2 bases at V and 4 bases at J; junction bases unmatched: 4. The CDR3 length is 15 residues. For the CDR3, the DNA is TGTGCCAGCAGCTTCGGGGGGGCGTTCACCGGGGAGCTGTTTTTT. Its translation is CASSFGGAFTGELFF.

This rearrangement joins TRBV28 to TRBJ2-7, with D possibly TRBD1 on 6 matching bases. V was cut by 7 bases and J by 0 bases, with 13 bases left in between. Germline V gene sequence: CDR1 MDHEN, CDR2 SYDVKM. The CDR3 runs to 14 residues. CDR3 coding DNA: TGTGCCAGCACAAGGGGGACGTCCTCCTACGAGCAGTACTTC. Its translation: CASTRGTSSYEQYF.

The gene calls are TRBV19 and TRBJ1-5; 10 positions agree with TRBD1. Trimming cost V 7 bases and J 6 bases; bases outside gene matches: 12. From germline, CDR1 is LNHDA and CDR2 SQIVND (reference sequence). This CDR3 is built from 16 residues. The CDR3 loop reads CASTLLGQGVGQPQHF. The CDR3 bases are TGTGCCAGTACCCTACTTGGACAGGGGGTGGGTCAGCCCCAGCATTTT.

The chain uses TRBV4-2 and TRBJ2-6, with 8 bases aligning to TRBD1. Germline loops: CDR1 LGHNA, CDR2 YNFKEQ. V lost 1 base to trimming and J lost 2 bases; unmatched junction nucleotides: 7. The CDR3 length is 18 residues. The CDR3 DNA follows: TGTGCCAGCAGCCAAGTTTCCTCAGGGGGCGCTGGGGCCAACGTCCTGACTTTC. This codes for CASSQVSSGGAGANVLTF.

The rearrangement joins TRBV30 to TRBJ1-2; TRBD1 matches 11 bases. Germline assignment: CDR1 GTSNPN and CDR2 SVGIG (reference sequence). This CDR3 is built from 15 residues. With V trimmed by 0 bases and J by 4 bases, 4 bases remained unmatched. The CDR3 here is CAWSVADRGLYGYTF. CDR3 in DNA: TGTGCCTGGAGTGTAGCGGACAGGGGGCTCTATGGCTACACCTTC.

The gene calls are TRBV19 and TRBJ1-4; the match to TRBD1 covers 10 bases. The CDR3 runs 14 residues. Germline V gene lookup returns CDR1 LNHDA and CDR2 SQIVND (reference sequence). Unmatched junction bases numbered 2, after V lost 3 bases and J lost 7 bases. For the CDR3, the DNA is TGTGCCAGTAGTATTCGGACAGGGGGTGAAAAACTGTTTTTT. This codes for CASSIRTGGEKLFF.

The rearrangement joins TRBV11-2 to TRBJ2-7; TRBD2 agrees at 7 bases. The CDR3 covers 15 residues. Germline CDR1 is SGHAT and CDR2 is FQNNGV. V shed 2 bases, J shed 4 bases, and the junction held 8 bases outside the gene matches. The CDR3 nucleotides are TGTGCCAGCAGCTTATTGGGGGGGATTATTTACGAGCAGTACTTC. It codes for CASSLLGGIIYEQYF.

The chain has TRBV11-2 and TRBJ2-5; 7 bases agree with TRBD2. The germline CDR1 and CDR2 sequences are SGHAT and FQNNGV. The CDR3 is 15 residues long. The V segment lost 0 bases and the J segment 3 bases; nucleotides outside the gene matches: 4. The CDR3 spells CASSLDLSGEETQYF. CDR3 DNA sequence: TGTGCCAGCAGCTTAGATTTAAGCGGGGAAGAGACCCAGTACTTC.

This rearrangement joins TRBV2 to TRBJ2-3, with a tentative D call TRBD1 (5 bases). The length of the CDR3 is 16 residues. Trimming removed 6 bases at V and 6 bases at J, with 22 bases between. Germline CDR1 is SNHLY and CDR2 is FYNNEI. The CDR3 protein is CASSTPPDRFLDTQYF. The CDR3, as DNA: TGTGCCAGCAGCACGCCTCCCGACAGATTCCTTGATACGCAGTATTTT.

The chain couples TRBV13 to TRBJ2-7; D perhaps matches TRBD2 (7 bases). This CDR3 spans 14 amino acids. CDR1 PRHDT and CDR2 FYEKMQ come from the germline V gene (reference sequence). V lost 4 bases, J lost 3 bases, and 13 bases lay in between. DNA for the CDR3: TGTGCCAGCAGCTCGGGGGGCAGGATCTACGAGCAGTACTTC. Protein sequence: CASSSGGRIYEQYF.

This chain connects TRBV14 to TRBJ2-1, with unresolved D. There are 13 residues in the CDR3. Trimming pared 0 bases from V and 7 bases from J, leaving 7 bases between. Per the germline V gene, CDR1 is SGHDN and CDR2 is FVKESK. The CDR3 DNA reads as TGTGCCAGCAGCCAAGATCCTGTGAATGAGCAGTTCTTC. Protein sequence: CASSQDPVNEQFF. Drawing the rest from reference TRBV14 and TRBJ2-1, the complete variable domain is EAGVTQFPSHSVIEKGQTVTLRCDPISGHDNLYWYRRVMGKEIKFLLHFVKESKQDESGMPNNRFLAERTGGTYSTLKVQPAELEDSGVYFCASSQDPVNEQFFGPGTRLTVL.

The J gene is TRBJ2-2, the V gene TRBV19; D possibly corresponds to TRBD1 (5 bases). The germline V and J ends were trimmed by 2 bases and 6 bases, with 10 bases remaining between them. This CDR3 contains 14 residues. Germline-derived CDR1 and CDR2 are LNHDA and SQIVND (reference sequence). The CDR3 bases are TGTGCCAGTAGTATAAGGGGTACCGCCGGGGAGCTGTTTTTT. Amino acid sequence: CASSIRGTAGELFF.

J is TRBJ1-4 and V is TRBV6-5; 7 bases fit TRBD1. Germline V gene sequence: CDR1 MNHEY, CDR2 SVGAGI. The CDR3 sequence is 15 residues long. J gave up 8 bases and V 7 bases, and 13 bases lay outside the gene matches. The DNA of the CDR3 is TGTGCCAGCAAACACGACAGGGACCTACGCGAAAAACTGTTTTTT. Translating gives CASKHDRDLREKLFF.

The rearrangement links TRBV19 to TRBJ1-1; D perhaps matches TRBD1 (6 bases). The CDR3 spans 13 residues. Germline values: CDR1 LNHDA, CDR2 SQIVND (reference sequence). V lost 8 bases and J lost 1, with 11 bases in between. The CDR3 loop is CASGTQGNTEAFF. The CDR3 DNA follows: TGTGCCAGTGGAACACAGGGGAACACTGAAGCTTTCTTT.

The chain links TRBV11-2 to TRBJ1-5; no clear D. Germline V gene data show CDR1 as SGHAT and CDR2 as FQNNGV. The CDR3 is 14 amino acids. The ends were cut back, 2 bases at V and 4 bases at J, with 9 bases in the middle. The chain's CDR3 is CASSLSRGNQPQHF. The CDR3 DNA is TGTGCCAGCAGCTTAAGCCGGGGAAATCAGCCCCAGCATTTT.

The chain joins TRBV6-5 to TRBJ1-2, with a possible D match to TRBD1 (6 bases). There are 13 residues in the CDR3. CDR1 is MNHEY, CDR2 SVGAGI, per germline. V shed 8 bases and J shed 1 base, with 11 bases lying between them. The CDR3 protein is CASLGTLNYGYTF. As DNA, the CDR3 is TGTGCCAGCTTGGGGACACTTAACTATGGCTACACCTTC.

This sequence joins TRBV2 and TRBJ2-4; a weak D match, TRBD1 (5 bases). The CDR3 spans 13 residues. Germline loops: CDR1 SNHLY, CDR2 FYNNEI. Trimming took 6 bases from V and 7 from J, leaving 13 bases between them. The DNA for the CDR3 is TGTGCCAGCAGGCCTGACCAGGGTAACATTCAGTACTTC. It codes for CASRPDQGNIQYF. Combining the CDR3 with reference TRBV2 and TRBJ2-4 gives the whole variable domain EPEVTQTPSHQVTQMGQEVILRCVPISNHLYFYWYRQILGQKVEFLVSFYNNEISEKSEIFDDQFSVERPDGSNFTLKIRSTKLEDSAMYFCASRPDQGNIQYFGAGTRLSVL.

This clone has only one observation. The chain employs TRBV3-1 (or the pseudogene TRBV3-2) and TRBJ1-5; no clear D gene. Trimming removed 1 base at V and 12 bases at J, with 13 bases between. This CDR3 is built from 13 residues. CDR1 is LGHDT and CDR2 is YNNKEL in the germline V gene (reference sequence). The DNA for the CDR3 is TGTGCCAGCAGCCAAGGCGTCCAAGGAGTCCAGCATTTT. As protein: CASSQGVQGVQHF.

This sequence joins TRBV2 and TRBJ1-1, with D uncertain. The CDR3 has 14 residues. The V end was cut by 6 bases, the J end by 1 base, with 12 bases between. The germline CDR1 and CDR2 sequences are SNHLY and FYNNEI. CDR3 amino acids: CASRYRGKNTEAFF. The CDR3, as DNA: TGTGCCAGCAGGTACCGGGGAAAGAACACTGAAGCTTTCTTT.

In this sample, this clone turned up a few times. Other DNA variants within this sample encode the same CDR3. This sequence joins TRBV19 and TRBJ1-1; the D gene is possibly TRBD1 (5 bases). CDR1 is LNHDA and CDR2 is SQIVND in the germline V gene (reference sequence). Trimming cost V 0 bases and J 10 bases, with 9 bases left between them. The CDR3 has 12 residues. CDR3 protein: CASSIDQGRAFF. Written as DNA, the CDR3 is TGTGCCAGTAGTATAGATCAGGGTAGAGCTTTCTTT.

This CDR3 is CASSLGQGTFYGYTF. DNA for the CDR3: TGCGCCAGCAGCCTGGGACAGGGGACCTTCTATGGCTACACCTTC. The genes are TRBV4-1 and TRBJ1-2; 10 nucleotides align to TRBD1. CDR1 is MGHRA and CDR2 is YSYEKL in the germline V gene. The CDR3 spans 15 residues. The V gene end was trimmed by 4 bases and the J gene end by 4 bases; junction bases not matched to a gene: 6.